Listed below are T cell receptor beta chains from one sample, sequenced in a study of blood T cell repertoires in COVID-19. Using immunoSEQ multiplex PCR, the repertoire was profiled, and TCRdb retains in-frame clones only, with some absent. There are more than 150,000 clones in the sample; around 82% occur only once, and around 11% lies in the top ten. The specimen sequenced was PBMCs or T cells enriched from blood (not recorded which). The receptors here all came from a man aged 35-49 years who had recovered from COVID-19. CDR3s include the opening cysteine and the closing phenylalanine or tryptophan. Each record gives: V gene, clone size, J gene, CDR3 protein. Where a row states a size, it is once, few, many or the class of an expanded clone; other rows omit it.

V: TRBV11-2
size: NA
J: TRBJ2-1
CDR3: CASSTPRRLAGGVGEQFF

V: TRBV7-8
size: NA
J: TRBJ1-2
CDR3: CASSPGGGYYTF

V: TRBV9
size: NA
J: TRBJ1-2
CDR3: CASSEGQTNGYTF

V: TRBV7-9
size: few
J: TRBJ2-1
CDR3: CASSLIFREGQFF

V: TRBV1
size: NA
J: TRBJ2-5
CDR3: CTSSPPSRTSGRGETQYF

V: TRBV7-9
size: few
J: TRBJ1-5
CDR3: CASSSDRGQPQHF

V: TRBV18
size: NA
J: TRBJ1-4
CDR3: CASSPTLTTNEKLFF

V: TRBV7-6
size: once
J: TRBJ2-1
CDR3: CASSLSPSYVTSSYNEQFF

V: TRBV25-1
size: NA
J: TRBJ1-1
CDR3: CASSEPRDRDAEAFF

V: TRBV11-2
size: NA
J: TRBJ2-7
CDR3: CASSTDYEQYF

V: TRBV7-2
size: NA
J: TRBJ1-5
CDR3: CASSFDRSNQPQHF

V: TRBV7-3
size: NA
J: TRBJ2-3
CDR3: CASSATGSTDTQYF

V: TRBV4-2
size: NA
J: TRBJ1-4
CDR3: CASSQDRSTNEKLFF

V: TRBV3-1/TRBV3-2
size: NA
J: TRBJ2-1
CDR3: CASSRGWDRGANEQFF

V: TRBV3-1/TRBV3-2
size: NA
J: TRBJ1-2
CDR3: CASTHRGAYGYTF

V: TRBV10-1
size: once
J: TRBJ2-4
CDR3: CASSESTGTGGNIQYF

V: TRBV11-2
size: NA
J: TRBJ1-5
CDR3: CASSIRQDQPQHF

V: TRBV18
size: NA
J: TRBJ2-2
CDR3: CASSDGLNQYTGELFF

V: TRBV3-1/TRBV3-2
size: NA
J: TRBJ2-5
CDR3: CASSPNFPGETQYF

V: TRBV7-2
size: NA
J: TRBJ1-6
CDR3: CASSLSVSPLHF

V: TRBV29-1
size: once
J: TRBJ1-3
CDR3: CSVRGAGAGNTIYF

V: TRBV18
size: NA
J: TRBJ2-5
CDR3: CASSPPGGETQYF

V: TRBV28
size: NA
J: TRBJ2-7
CDR3: CASSSAGTGSYEQYF

V: TRBV28
size: NA
J: TRBJ1-4
CDR3: CASSFGGQGEEKLFF

V: TRBV28
size: NA
J: TRBJ1-5
CDR3: CASSSPTRDRDNQPQHF

V: TRBV4-3
size: few
J: TRBJ2-1
CDR3: CASSQEASGYNEQFF

V: TRBV7-8
size: NA
J: TRBJ2-1
CDR3: CASSLDSGGRLVFEQFF

V: TRBV19
size: NA
J: TRBJ1-3
CDR3: CASTERSYTIYF

V: TRBV5-6
size: NA
J: TRBJ1-1
CDR3: CASSGQVEAFF

V: TRBV10-3
size: NA
J: TRBJ2-2
CDR3: CAISGLAGAGELFF

V: TRBV7-2
size: NA
J: TRBJ2-1
CDR3: CASSPQGALTYNEQFF

V: TRBV27
size: NA
J: TRBJ2-2
CDR3: CASSYAGGTGELFF

V: TRBV7-2
size: NA
J: TRBJ2-5
CDR3: CASSLDDWFSGDTQETQYF

V: TRBV29-1
size: NA
J: TRBJ1-1
CDR3: CSVGRGGTEAFF

V: TRBV29-1
size: NA
J: TRBJ1-1
CDR3: CSVDGFSLARTEAFF

V: TRBV6-5
size: NA
J: TRBJ1-5
CDR3: CASSKQGRDQPQHF

V: TRBV6-5
size: NA
J: TRBJ1-4
CDR3: CASSQPGVYYEKLFF

V: TRBV19
size: NA
J: TRBJ1-6
CDR3: CASMKGAGGNSPLHF

V: TRBV5-1
size: NA
J: TRBJ2-5
CDR3: CASSLSLAGGETQYF

V: TRBV6-1
size: NA
J: TRBJ1-4
CDR3: CASSDPYTATNEKLFF

V: TRBV6-2/TRBV6-3
size: NA
J: TRBJ2-1
CDR3: CASSPVSYNEQFF

V: TRBV5-4
size: once
J: TRBJ2-5
CDR3: CASSLRVGGMEETQYF

V: TRBV6-2/TRBV6-3
size: NA
J: TRBJ1-5
CDR3: CASSYRRENSNQPQHF

V: TRBV21-1
size: NA
J: TRBJ2-2
CDR3: CASTYGLAVTGELFF

V: TRBV2
size: NA
J: TRBJ1-1
CDR3: CASSEQGPEAFF

V: TRBV11-3
size: NA
J: TRBJ1-2
CDR3: CAIGSPGYTF

V: TRBV27
size: few
J: TRBJ1-5
CDR3: CASRTQAYSNQPQHF